Presented here are 13 T cell receptor beta chains from one specimen sequenced in a study of response to subunit inactivated influenza vaccine. TCRdb fed the RT-PCR reads into MiXCR, producing one record per CDR3 protein. Here the sample spans about 190,000 distinct CDR3 sequences, 13% to 15% being singletons. Material: CD8+ T cells sorted from PBMCs, obtained about 5 days after vaccination. These receptors all stem from a middle-aged man who received an inactivated influenza vaccine.

There are many counts of this clonotype. The rearrangement links TRBV2 to TRBJ2-7; D not certain. This CDR3 spans 15 amino acids. V was cut by 2 bases and J by 2 bases, with 13 bases left in between. From germline, CDR1 is SNHLY and CDR2 FYNNEI. CDR3 bases: TGTGCCAGCAGTGAAAACGAAAGAGGTCCCTACGAGCAGTACTTC. Its protein product is CASSENERGPYEQYF.

The chain joins TRBV14 to TRBJ2-7, with 9 positions matching TRBD2. With 4 bases clipped from V and 3 bases from J, the junction kept 7 bases outside the gene matches. The CDR3 is made up of 15 amino acids. CDR1 and CDR2 from the germline V gene are SGHDN and FVKESK. CDR3 sequence reads: CASSPLAGRFYEQYF. The DNA for the CDR3 is TGTGCCAGCAGCCCACTAGCGGGCAGATTCTACGAGCAGTACTTC.

The chain combines TRBV10-3 with TRBJ1-1, with D hard to call. The CDR3 is 15 amino acids. Germline CDR1 reads ENHRY; CDR2 reads SYGVKD. Trimming cost V 0 bases and J 0 bases, with 8 bases left between them. CDR3 bases: TGTGCCATCAGTGAGTCGTCGGCAGTGAACACTGAAGCTTTCTTT. This gives the protein CAISESSAVNTEAFF.

The sample holds a few counts of this clonotype. V and J are TRBV12-3 or TRBV12-4 and TRBJ2-2; 7 nucleotides line up with TRBD1. The V and J ends lost 11 bases and 7 bases, in that order; junction bases with no gene match: 7. This CDR3 spans 12 amino acids. The CDR3 loop is CASTRGIGELFF. The CDR3 DNA reads as TGTGCCTCTACCAGGGGGATCGGGGAGCTGTTTTTT.

This clonotype came up a few times. The chain links TRBV27 to TRBJ2-7; D may be TRBD1 (5 bases). This CDR3 is 13 amino acids long. The V and J ends lost 1 base and 5 bases respectively, with 9 bases between them. Looked up from germline, CDR1 is MNHEY and CDR2 is SMNVEV (reference sequence). The CDR3 coding sequence is TGTGCCAGCAGTTTATGGAAGGGGAACGAGCAGTACTTC. It yields the protein CASSLWKGNEQYF.

This chain joins TRBV20-1 and TRBJ2-7; D might be TRBD2 (6 bases). The CDR3 extends over 15 amino acids. In germline, CDR1 is DFQATT, CDR2 SNEGSKA (reference sequence). Trimming left V 5 bases short and J 0 bases short, with 17 bases between. The CDR3 region is CSAHSGRWSSYEQYF. CDR3 nucleotides: TGCAGTGCTCATTCTGGGAGGTGGAGCTCCTACGAGCAGTACTTC.

In its sample, this clonotype was seen a few times. The V and J genes are TRBV20-1 and TRBJ2-7; 9 bases line up with TRBD1. V lost 0 bases and J lost 1; bases outside the gene matches: 4. The CDR3 extends over 15 amino acids. Germline V gene sequence: CDR1 DFQATT, CDR2 SNEGSKA (reference sequence). In DNA, the CDR3 is TGCAGTGCTAGAGATGGGGGGACAGGGTCCTACGAGCAGTACTTC. It translates to CSARDGGTGSYEQYF.

The gene calls are TRBV29-1 and TRBJ2-3; D is uncertain. V lost 7 bases and J lost 2, with 16 bases in between. The germline V gene has CDR1 SQVTM and CDR2 ANQGSEA. The CDR3 covers 14 residues. The CDR3: CSASQQGPTDTQYF. CDR3 bases: TGCAGCGCCTCCCAGCAAGGCCCCACAGATACGCAGTATTTT.

This clonotype was observed a few times. The chain couples TRBV29-1 to TRBJ2-1; 9 bases fit TRBD2. This CDR3 is 14 amino acids long. With 5 bases clipped from V and 8 bases from J, the junction kept 10 bases outside the gene matches. Germline V lookup: CDR1 SQVTM, CDR2 ANQGSEA. The CDR3 loop reads CSVRGASGTYEQFF. DNA for the CDR3: TGCAGCGTTCGAGGGGCTAGCGGGACGTATGAGCAGTTCTTC.

This chain's CDR3 is CASSEAITSYRGNQPQHF. CDR3 sequence (DNA): TGTGCCAGCAGTGAAGCGATAACTTCTTACAGGGGCAATCAGCCCCAGCATTTT. The chain combines TRBV6-1 with TRBJ1-5; possible D gene TRBD1, 6 bases. Germline V gives CDR1 MNHNS, CDR2 SASEGT. The CDR3 length is 18 residues. V was trimmed by 0 bases and J by 2 bases, leaving 17 bases between them.

This clonotype has just a few counts. V gene TRBV27 combines with J gene TRBJ2-6; no reliable D call. The CDR3 has 15 residues. V lost 1 base and J lost 0, with 4 bases in between. Per germline, CDR1 MNHEY and CDR2 SMNVEV (reference sequence). The CDR3 nucleotides are TGTGCCAGCAGTTTATACCCCTCTGGGGCCAACGTCCTGACTTTC. It encodes CASSLYPSGANVLTF.

V is TRBV6-2 or TRBV6-3 and J is TRBJ1-5, with a tentative D call TRBD1 (5 bases). This CDR3 is built from 14 residues. The germline V gene has CDR1 MNHEY and CDR2 SVGEGT. V gave up 1 base and J gave up 8 bases, with 12 bases separating them. The CDR3 reads CASSYLGDLEPQHF. The CDR3 coding sequence is TGTGCCAGCAGTTACTTGGGGGACCTGGAGCCCCAGCATTTT.

J is TRBJ2-5 and V is TRBV6-1; 12 bases fit TRBD2. The CDR3 is made up of 16 amino acids. CDR1 and CDR2 (germline): MNHNS, SASEGT. V gave up 6 bases and J gave up 1 base; unmatched junction bases: 6. CDR3 DNA: TGTGCCAGCAGCCTCGGACTAGCGGGATCCCAAGAGACCCAGTACTTC. Protein sequence: CASSLGLAGSQETQYF.